This T cell receptor (beta chain) derives from a study of identical twins. Study-level results: Fewer insertions were carried by abundant cord blood beta clonotypes, but none was seen in memory repertoires.

As regards this clonotype: The antigen remains unidentified.

TCRdb called the 5' RACE reads again in MiXCR, with one record for every CDR3 protein. Of approximately 230,000 distinct CDR3 sequences detected, over 12% appear once; the ten largest clones hold approximately 9.3%. This CDR3 is built from 14 residues. In germline, CDR1 is MNHEY, CDR2 SMNVEV (reference sequence). The V end lost 1 base, the J end lost 6 bases, and 10 bases lay between the germline ends. The sequencing input was memory (CD45RO+) T cells sorted from blood. This sequence was found in a woman in her late teens or twenties in good health. The genes are TRBV27 and TRBJ2-1; D is possibly TRBD1 (5 bases). CDR3 nucleotides: TGTGCCAGCAGTTTATTCGACAGACTCAATGAGCAGTTCTTC. Translation gives CASSLFDRLNEQFF.